The rows below give T cell receptor beta chains drawn from one sample of a study of cytomegalovirus exposure and HLA in healthy donors. Generated by immunoSEQ multiplex PCR, the TCRdb table keeps only in-frame clones and is missing some. This table holds about 200,000 clones, over 75% found once. Sequences were obtained from PBMCs. These receptors all stem from a woman younger than 30 in good health and CMV-seropositive. CDR3s leave out the opening cysteine and the closing phenylalanine or tryptophan.

CDR3	V	J
ASSLEGAETQY	TRBV5-6	TRBJ2-5
ASGGGVAASYEQY	TRBV28	TRBJ2-7
ASSSSPSSYGYT	TRBV27	TRBJ1-2
ASTLTGAHNYGYT	TRBV19	TRBJ1-2
ASSNSYGSYGYT	TRBV6-5	TRBJ1-2
ASSRGVAYNEQF	TRBV27	TRBJ2-1
VSSSTSGRANEQF	TRBV7-9	TRBJ2-1
ASSRGGSGNTGELF	TRBV7-3	TRBJ2-2
ASSPQSLSTGGRGYT	TRBV27	TRBJ1-2
ASSLVAEQF	TRBV5-1	TRBJ2-1
ASSLTGFQPQH	TRBV27	TRBJ1-5
ASSGREGRGSYEQY	TRBV2	TRBJ2-7
ASSFRTANTEAF	TRBV13	TRBJ1-1
ASSYDRDRDPYGYT	TRBV6-6	TRBJ1-2
ASSSNAGKGRSHYEQY	TRBV27	TRBJ2-7
ASRRRDSRNGVGEQF	TRBV21-1	TRBJ2-1
ASSSLRGKGSYNEQF	TRBV13	TRBJ2-1
ASSLRSGETQY	TRBV7-2	TRBJ2-5
ASSPPSGRRREQF	TRBV28	TRBJ2-1
ASSPLFPMTRTEAF	TRBV4-1	TRBJ1-1
ASSDLVRPYEQY	TRBV6-5	TRBJ2-7
ASSDADFYRGNTEAF	TRBV25-1	TRBJ1-1
ASSVGGHSEKLF	TRBV9	TRBJ1-4
ASSDRGPQPQH	TRBV19	TRBJ1-5
ASGLGTSYEQY	TRBV12-5	TRBJ2-7
ASSLGLAGFLETQY	TRBV7-3	TRBJ2-5
ASSIWGLREAF	TRBV19	TRBJ1-1
ASNLQGAPNTEAF	TRBV7-9	TRBJ1-1
ASSYTTDNYGYT	TRBV9	TRBJ1-2
ASRSFTWDRGASGRDEQY	TRBV27	TRBJ2-7
AWSVSGGSWETQY	TRBV30	TRBJ2-5
ASSLMGASEKLF	TRBV6-5	TRBJ1-4
ASSAIDWGGRNTIY	TRBV9	TRBJ1-3
ASTMTGIGYGYT	TRBV28	TRBJ1-2
ATGGGGSEGNEQF	TRBV28	TRBJ2-1
ASSDSTDQH	TRBV2	TRBJ1-5
ASRPGGNEQF	TRBV27	TRBJ2-1
ASSDGTGTGETQY	TRBV9	TRBJ2-5
ASSIWTSGRGETQY	TRBV7-8	TRBJ2-5
ASSQPTTVYEQY	TRBV14	TRBJ2-7
ASSPRTGPDYEQY	TRBV11-1	TRBJ2-7
ASSLAASVDEQF	TRBV5-1	TRBJ2-1
ASSYSLNRVDEQF	TRBV6-5	TRBJ2-1
ASTISRGGANYGYT	TRBV28	TRBJ1-2
ASSDRDFENTEAF	TRBV9	TRBJ1-1
ASSQDLGPRTSYEQF	TRBV14	TRBJ2-1
ASSQDRGRTEAF	TRBV4-1	TRBJ1-1
ASSPLAGGNRNNNEQF	TRBV5-1	TRBJ2-1
ASSYTGGEFTDTQY	TRBV5-1	TRBJ2-3
ASSLGLDPSNEQF	TRBV11-2	TRBJ2-1
SVSGSSYEQY	TRBV29-1	TRBJ2-7
SARDRGEQY	TRBV20-1	TRBJ2-7
ASSQVRDSSYEQY	TRBV4-1	TRBJ2-7
ASSIGLIYEQY	TRBV19	TRBJ2-7
ASSQSRVGGYT	TRBV14	TRBJ1-2
ASSPPGTSGPINEQF	TRBV18	TRBJ2-1
ASSSPDSAETQY	TRBV7-9	TRBJ2-5
ASSMRTGLENTEAF	TRBV19	TRBJ1-1